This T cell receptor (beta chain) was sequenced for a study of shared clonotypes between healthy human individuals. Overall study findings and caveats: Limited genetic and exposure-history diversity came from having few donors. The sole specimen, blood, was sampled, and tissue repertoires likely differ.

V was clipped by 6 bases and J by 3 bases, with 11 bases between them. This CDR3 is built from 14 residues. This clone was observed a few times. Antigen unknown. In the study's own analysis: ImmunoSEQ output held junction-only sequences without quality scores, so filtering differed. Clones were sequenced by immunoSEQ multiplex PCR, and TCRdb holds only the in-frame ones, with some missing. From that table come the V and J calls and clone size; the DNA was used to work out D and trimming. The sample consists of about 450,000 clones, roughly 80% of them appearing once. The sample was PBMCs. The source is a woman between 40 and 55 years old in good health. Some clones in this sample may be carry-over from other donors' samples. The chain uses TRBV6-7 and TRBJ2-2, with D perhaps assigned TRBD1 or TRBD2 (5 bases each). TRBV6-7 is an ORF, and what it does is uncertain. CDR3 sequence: CASRSGTDTGELFF. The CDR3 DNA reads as TGTGCCAGCAGGTCAGGGACGGACACCGGGGAGCTGTTTTTT.